This T cell receptor beta chain was obtained from a study of T cell repertoires in cytomegalovirus infection. Overall study context: As its CMV epitopes, the study selected recently identified HLA-C-restricted and well-studied HLA-B-restricted targets. Based on public TCR beta signatures, there were indications of CMV infection and of a matching HLA type. Study-level points and caveats: Ex vivo, HLA-C-restricted CMV-specific TCR beta clonotypes prevailed over the rest of the response. Cumulated frequencies of public TCR beta families served to identify carriers of CMV plus the relevant HLA.

With 3 bases clipped from V and 7 bases from J, the junction kept 21 bases outside the gene matches. CDR3 length equals 20 residues. About this clonotype itself: What it recognizes is unknown.

TCRdb recomputed calls from the reads with MiXCR, one row per CDR3 protein. The repertoire holds 550,000 to 850,000 distinct CDR3 sequences, roughly 33% seen once, with roughly 20% in the top ten. This receptor was obtained from a human donor in good health (CMV status not recorded). Some clones in this sample may be carry-over from other donors' samples. The sequences come from cultured PBMCs, collected from culture after CMV antigen stimulation. V gene TRBV12-3 or TRBV12-4 combines with J gene TRBJ2-1; TRBD2 matches at 10 bases. Written as DNA, the CDR3 is TGTGCCAGCAGTTTTGGACTGGGGGGCCGGGTGGCTAGCGGGGGTAATGAGCAGTTCTTC. This gives the protein CASSFGLGGRVASGGNEQFF.